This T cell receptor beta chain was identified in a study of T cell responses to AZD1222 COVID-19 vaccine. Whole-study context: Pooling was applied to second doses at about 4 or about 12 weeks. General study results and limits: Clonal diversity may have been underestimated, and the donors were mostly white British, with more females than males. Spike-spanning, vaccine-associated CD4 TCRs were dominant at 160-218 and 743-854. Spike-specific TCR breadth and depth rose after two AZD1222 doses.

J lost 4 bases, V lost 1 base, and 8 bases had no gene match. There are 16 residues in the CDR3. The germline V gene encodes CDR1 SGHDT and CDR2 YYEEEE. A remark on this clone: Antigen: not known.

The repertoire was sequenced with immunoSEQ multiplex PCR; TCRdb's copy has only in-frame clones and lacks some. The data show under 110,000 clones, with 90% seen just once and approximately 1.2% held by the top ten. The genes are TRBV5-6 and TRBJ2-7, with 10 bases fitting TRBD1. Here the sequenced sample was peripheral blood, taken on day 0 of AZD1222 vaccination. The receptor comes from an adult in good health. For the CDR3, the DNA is TGTGCCAGCAGCTTGTTCACTGGGACAGGGGTTTACGAGCAGTACTTC. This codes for CASSLFTGTGVYEQYF.